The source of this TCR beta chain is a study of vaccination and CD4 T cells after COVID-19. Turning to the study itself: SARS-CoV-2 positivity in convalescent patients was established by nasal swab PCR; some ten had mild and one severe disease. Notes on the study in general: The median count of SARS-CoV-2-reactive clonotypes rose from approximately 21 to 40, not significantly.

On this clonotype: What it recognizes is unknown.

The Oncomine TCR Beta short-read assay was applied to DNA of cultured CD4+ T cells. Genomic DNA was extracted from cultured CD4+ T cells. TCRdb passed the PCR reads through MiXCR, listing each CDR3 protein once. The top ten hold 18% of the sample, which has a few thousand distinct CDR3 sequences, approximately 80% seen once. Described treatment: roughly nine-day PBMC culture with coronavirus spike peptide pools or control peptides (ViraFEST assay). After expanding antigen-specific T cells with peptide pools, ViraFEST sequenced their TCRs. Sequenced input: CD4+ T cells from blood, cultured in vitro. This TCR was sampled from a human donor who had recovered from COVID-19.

CDR3 coding DNA: TGCAGTGCTAGAATGACTAGCGGCACCGGGGAGCTGTTTTTT. It is translated as CSARMTSGTGELFF. The J gene is TRBJ2-2, the V gene TRBV20-1; 9 bases agree with TRBD2. CDR1 is DFQATT, CDR2 SNEGSKA, per germline (reference sequence). The CDR3 sequence is 14 residues long. Losses at the gene ends were 2 bases for V and 4 bases for J; bases not matched to a gene: 2.